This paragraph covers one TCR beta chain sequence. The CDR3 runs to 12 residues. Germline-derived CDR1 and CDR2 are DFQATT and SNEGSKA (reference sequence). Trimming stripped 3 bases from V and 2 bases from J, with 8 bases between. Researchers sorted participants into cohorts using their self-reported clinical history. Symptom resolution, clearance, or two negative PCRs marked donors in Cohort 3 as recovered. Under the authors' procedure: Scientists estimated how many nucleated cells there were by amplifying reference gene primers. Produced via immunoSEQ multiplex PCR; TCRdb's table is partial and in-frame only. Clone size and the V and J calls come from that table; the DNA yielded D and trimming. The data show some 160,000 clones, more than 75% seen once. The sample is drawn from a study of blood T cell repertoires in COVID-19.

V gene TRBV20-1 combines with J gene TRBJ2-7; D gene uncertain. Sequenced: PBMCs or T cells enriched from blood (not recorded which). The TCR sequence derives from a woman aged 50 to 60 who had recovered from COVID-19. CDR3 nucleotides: TGCAGTGCTAGTGGGCGGACCTACGAGCAGTACTTC. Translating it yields CSASGRTYEQYF.